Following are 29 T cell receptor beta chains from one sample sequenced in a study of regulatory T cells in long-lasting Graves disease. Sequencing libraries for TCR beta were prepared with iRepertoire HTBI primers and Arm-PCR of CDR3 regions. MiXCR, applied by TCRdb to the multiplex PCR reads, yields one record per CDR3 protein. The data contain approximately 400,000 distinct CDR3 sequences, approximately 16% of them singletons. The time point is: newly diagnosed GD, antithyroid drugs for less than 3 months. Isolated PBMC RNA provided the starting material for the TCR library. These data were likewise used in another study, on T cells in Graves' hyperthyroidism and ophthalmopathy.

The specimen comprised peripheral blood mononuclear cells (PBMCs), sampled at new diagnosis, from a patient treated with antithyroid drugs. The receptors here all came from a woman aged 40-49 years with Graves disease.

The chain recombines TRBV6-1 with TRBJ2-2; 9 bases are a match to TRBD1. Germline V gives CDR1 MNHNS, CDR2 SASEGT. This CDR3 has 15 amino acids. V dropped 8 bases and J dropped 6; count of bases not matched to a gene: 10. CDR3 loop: CASGHRGPLPGELFF. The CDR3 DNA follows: TGTGCCAGCGGACACAGGGGGCCGTTACCCGGGGAGCTGTTTTTT.

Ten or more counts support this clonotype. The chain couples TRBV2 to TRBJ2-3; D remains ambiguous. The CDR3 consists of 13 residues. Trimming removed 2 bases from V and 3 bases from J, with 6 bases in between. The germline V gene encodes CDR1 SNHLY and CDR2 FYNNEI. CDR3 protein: CASSESLTDTQYF. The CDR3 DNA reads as TGTGCCAGCAGTGAAAGCCTTACAGATACGCAGTATTTT.

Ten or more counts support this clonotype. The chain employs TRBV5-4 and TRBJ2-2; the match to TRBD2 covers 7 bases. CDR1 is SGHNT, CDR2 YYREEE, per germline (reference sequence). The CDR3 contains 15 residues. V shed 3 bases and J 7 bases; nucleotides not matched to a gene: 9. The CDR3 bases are TGTGCCAGCAGCTCGAAGCGGCGGGAGAGCGGGGAGCTGTTTTTT. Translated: CASSSKRRESGELFF.

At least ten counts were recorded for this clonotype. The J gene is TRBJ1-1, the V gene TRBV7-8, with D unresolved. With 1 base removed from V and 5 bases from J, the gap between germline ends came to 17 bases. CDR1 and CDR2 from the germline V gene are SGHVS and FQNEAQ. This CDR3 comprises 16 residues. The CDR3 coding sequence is TGTGCCAGCAGCTTAGTGCCCGGTCCCTTAGGGACTGAAGCTTTCTTT. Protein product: CASSLVPGPLGTEAFF.

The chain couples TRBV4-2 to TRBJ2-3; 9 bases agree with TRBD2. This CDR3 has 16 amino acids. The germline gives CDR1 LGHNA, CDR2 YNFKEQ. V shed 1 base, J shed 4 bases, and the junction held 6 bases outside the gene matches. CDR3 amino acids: CASSQAVAGAADTQYF. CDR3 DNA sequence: TGTGCCAGCAGCCAAGCGGTAGCGGGAGCGGCAGATACGCAGTATTTT.

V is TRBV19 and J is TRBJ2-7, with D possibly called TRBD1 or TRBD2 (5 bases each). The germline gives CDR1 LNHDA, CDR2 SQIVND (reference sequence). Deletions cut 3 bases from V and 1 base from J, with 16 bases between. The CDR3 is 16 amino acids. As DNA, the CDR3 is TGTGCCAGTAGTATTCTAACGGGGACCGGATCCTACGAGCAGTACTTC. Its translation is CASSILTGTGSYEQYF.

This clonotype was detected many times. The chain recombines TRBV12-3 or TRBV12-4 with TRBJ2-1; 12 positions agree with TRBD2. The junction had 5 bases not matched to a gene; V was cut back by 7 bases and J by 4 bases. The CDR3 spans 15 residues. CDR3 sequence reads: CASTSGLAGYNEQFF. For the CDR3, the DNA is TGTGCCAGCACCTCTGGACTAGCGGGATACAATGAGCAGTTCTTC.

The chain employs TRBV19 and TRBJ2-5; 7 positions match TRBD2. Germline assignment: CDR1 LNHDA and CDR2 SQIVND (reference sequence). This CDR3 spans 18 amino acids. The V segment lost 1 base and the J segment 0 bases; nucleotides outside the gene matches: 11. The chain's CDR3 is CASSIVGWRESYQETQYF. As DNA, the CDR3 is TGTGCCAGTAGTATAGTAGGGTGGCGGGAGAGCTACCAAGAGACCCAGTACTTC.

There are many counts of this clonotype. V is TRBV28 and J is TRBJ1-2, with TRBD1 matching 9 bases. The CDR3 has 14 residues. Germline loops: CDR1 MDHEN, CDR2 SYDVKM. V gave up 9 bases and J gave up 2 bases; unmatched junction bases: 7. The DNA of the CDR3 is TGTGCCAGTTTTACAGGGGGCGCAAACTATGGCTACACCTTC. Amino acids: CASFTGGANYGYTF.

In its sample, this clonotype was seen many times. As DNA, the CDR3 is TGTGCCAGCAGCAAACAGGGGGCGGGACAAGAGACCCAGTACTTC. It encodes CASSKQGAGQETQYF. The chain has TRBV28 and TRBJ2-5, with 9 bases fitting TRBD1. The V segment lost 6 bases and the J segment 2 bases; nucleotides outside the gene matches: 7. The length of the CDR3 is 15 residues. Germline CDR1 and CDR2: MDHEN and SYDVKM.

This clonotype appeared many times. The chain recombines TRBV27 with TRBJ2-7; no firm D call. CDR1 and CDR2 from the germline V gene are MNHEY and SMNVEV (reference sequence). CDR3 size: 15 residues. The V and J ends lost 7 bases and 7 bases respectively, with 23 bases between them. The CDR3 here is CASMITLGAPGEQYF. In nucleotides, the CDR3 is TGTGCCAGCATGATCACCTTAGGCGCCCCTGGGGAGCAGTACTTC.

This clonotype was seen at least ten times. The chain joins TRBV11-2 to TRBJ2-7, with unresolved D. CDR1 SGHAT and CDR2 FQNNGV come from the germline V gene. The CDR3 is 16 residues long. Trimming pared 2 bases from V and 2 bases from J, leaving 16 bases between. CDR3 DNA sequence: TGTGCCAGCAGCTTAATCAACGCTTCCCCGACCTACGAGCAGTACTTC. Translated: CASSLINASPTYEQYF.

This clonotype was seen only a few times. CDR3 region: CSARDRVLALNEQFF. CDR3 bases: TGCAGTGCTAGAGATCGGGTTTTGGCCCTTAATGAGCAGTTCTTC. The chain uses TRBV20-1 and TRBJ2-1; D call uncertain. The CDR3 consists of 15 residues. Trimming cost V 0 bases and J 7 bases, with 16 bases left between them. The germline V gene has CDR1 DFQATT and CDR2 SNEGSKA (reference sequence).

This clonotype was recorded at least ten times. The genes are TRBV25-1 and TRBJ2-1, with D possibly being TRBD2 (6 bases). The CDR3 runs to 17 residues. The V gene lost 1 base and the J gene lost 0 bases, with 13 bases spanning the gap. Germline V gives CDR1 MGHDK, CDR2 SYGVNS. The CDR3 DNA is TGTGCCAGCAGTGAATTAGGAGGGTTGAGCTCCTACAATGAGCAGTTCTTC. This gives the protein CASSELGGLSSYNEQFF.

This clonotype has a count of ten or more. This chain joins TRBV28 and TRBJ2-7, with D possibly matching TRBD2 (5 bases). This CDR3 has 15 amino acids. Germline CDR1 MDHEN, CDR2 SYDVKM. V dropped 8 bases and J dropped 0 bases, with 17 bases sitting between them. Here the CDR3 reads CASGKGGFSSYEQYF. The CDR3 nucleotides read TGTGCCAGCGGAAAAGGCGGGTTCAGCTCCTACGAGCAGTACTTC.

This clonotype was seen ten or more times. CDR3 sequence reads: CASSYTANTEAFF. CDR3 nucleotide sequence: TGTGCCAGCAGTTACACAGCAAACACTGAAGCTTTCTTT. The V call is TRBV6-5, the J call TRBJ1-1; D not certain. The germline V gene has CDR1 MNHEY and CDR2 SVGAGI. Trimming cost V 2 bases and J 2 bases, with 6 bases left between them. CDR3 size: 13 residues.

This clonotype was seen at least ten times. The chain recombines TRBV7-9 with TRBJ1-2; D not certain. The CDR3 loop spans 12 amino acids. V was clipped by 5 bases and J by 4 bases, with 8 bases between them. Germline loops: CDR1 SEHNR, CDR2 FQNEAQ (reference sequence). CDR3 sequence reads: CASSPGLYGYTF. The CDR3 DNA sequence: TGTGCCAGCAGCCCTGGACTCTATGGCTACACCTTC.

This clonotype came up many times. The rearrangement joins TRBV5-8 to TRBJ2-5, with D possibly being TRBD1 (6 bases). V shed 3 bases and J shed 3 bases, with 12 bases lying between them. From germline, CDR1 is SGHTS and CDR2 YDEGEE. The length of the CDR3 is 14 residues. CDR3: CASSWGHHKETQYF. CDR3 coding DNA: TGTGCCAGCAGCTGGGGACACCACAAAGAGACCCAGTACTTC.

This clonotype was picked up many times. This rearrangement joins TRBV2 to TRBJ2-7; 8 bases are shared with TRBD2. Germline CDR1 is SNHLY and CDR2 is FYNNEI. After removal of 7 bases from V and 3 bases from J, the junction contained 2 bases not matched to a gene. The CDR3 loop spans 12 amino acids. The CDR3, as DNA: TGTGCCAGCACCCTAGCGGGCTACGAGCAGTACTTC. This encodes CASTLAGYEQYF.

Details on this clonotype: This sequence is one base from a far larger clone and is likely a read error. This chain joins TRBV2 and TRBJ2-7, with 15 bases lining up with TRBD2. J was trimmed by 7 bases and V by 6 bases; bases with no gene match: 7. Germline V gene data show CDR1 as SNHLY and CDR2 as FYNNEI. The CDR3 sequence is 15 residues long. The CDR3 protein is CASSEGLAGGSEQYF. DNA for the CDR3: TGTGCCAGCAGCGAGGGACTAGCGGGAGGTAGTGAGCAGTACTTC.

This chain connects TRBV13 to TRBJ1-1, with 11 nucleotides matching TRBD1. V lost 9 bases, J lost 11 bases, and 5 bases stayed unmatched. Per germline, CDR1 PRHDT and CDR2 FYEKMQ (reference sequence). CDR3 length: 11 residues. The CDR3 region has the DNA TGTGCCAGTGGACAGGGGGCGTCTGCTTTCTTT. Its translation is CASGQGASAFF.

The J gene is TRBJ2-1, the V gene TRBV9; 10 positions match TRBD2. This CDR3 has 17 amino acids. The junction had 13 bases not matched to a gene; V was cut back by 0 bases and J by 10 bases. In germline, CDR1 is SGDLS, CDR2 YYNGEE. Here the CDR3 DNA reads TGTGCCAGCAGCGTAGCTGGCCATTCCGGACTAGCGGAGGAGCAGTTCTTC. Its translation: CASSVAGHSGLAEEQFF. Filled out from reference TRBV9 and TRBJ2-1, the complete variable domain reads DSGVTQTPKHLITATGQRVTLRCSPRSGDLSVYWYQQSLDQGLQFLIQYYNGEERAKGNILERFSAQQFPDLHSELNLSSLELGDSALYFCASSVAGHSGLAEEQFFGPGTRLTVL.

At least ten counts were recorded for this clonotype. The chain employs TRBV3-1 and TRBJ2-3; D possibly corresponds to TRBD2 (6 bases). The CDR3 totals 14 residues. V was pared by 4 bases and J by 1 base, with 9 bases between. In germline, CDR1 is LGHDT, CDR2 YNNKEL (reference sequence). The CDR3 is CASSPTRGTDTQYF. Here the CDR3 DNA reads TGTGCCAGCAGCCCGACTAGGGGCACAGATACGCAGTATTTT.

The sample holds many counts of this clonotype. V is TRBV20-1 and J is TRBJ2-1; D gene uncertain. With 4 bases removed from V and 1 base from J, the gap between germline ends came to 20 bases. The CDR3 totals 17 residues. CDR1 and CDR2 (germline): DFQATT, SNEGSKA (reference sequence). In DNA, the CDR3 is TGCAGTGCTACCCCACTTAAGGTCGGCGGTTCCTACAATGAGCAGTTCTTC. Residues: CSATPLKVGGSYNEQFF.

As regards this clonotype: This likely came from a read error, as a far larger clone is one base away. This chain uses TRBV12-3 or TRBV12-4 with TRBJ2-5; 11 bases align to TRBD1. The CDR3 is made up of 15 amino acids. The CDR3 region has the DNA TGTACCAGCATTGGTCCGGGACAGGGGGTAGAGACCCAGTACTTC. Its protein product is CTSIGPGQGVETQYF.

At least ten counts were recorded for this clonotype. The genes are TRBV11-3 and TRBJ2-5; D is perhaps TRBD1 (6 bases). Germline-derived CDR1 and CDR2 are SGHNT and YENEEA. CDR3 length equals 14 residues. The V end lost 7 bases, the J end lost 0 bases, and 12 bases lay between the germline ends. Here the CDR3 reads CASTRTADQETQYF. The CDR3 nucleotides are TGTGCCAGCACGCGGACAGCCGACCAAGAGACCCAGTACTTC.

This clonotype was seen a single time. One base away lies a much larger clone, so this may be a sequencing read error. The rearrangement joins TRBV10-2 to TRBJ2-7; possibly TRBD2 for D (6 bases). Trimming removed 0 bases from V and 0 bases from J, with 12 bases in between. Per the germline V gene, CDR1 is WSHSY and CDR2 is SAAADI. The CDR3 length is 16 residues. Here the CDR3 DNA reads TGCGCCAGCAGTGAGTCGGTAGCGGATAACTCCTACGAGCAGTACTTC. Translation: CASSESVADNSYEQYF.

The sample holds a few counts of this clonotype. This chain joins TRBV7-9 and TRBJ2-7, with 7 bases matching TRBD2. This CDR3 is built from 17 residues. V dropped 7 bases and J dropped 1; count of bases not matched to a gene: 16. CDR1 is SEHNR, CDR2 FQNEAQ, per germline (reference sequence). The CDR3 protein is CASTPGGAGGKSYEQYF. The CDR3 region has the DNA TGTGCCAGCACCCCGGGGGGAGCGGGTGGGAAGTCCTACGAGCAGTACTTC.

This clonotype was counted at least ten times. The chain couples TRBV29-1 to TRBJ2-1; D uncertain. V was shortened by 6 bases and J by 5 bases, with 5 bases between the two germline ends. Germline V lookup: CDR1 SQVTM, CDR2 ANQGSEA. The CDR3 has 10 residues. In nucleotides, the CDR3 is TGCAGCGTCGCCGACAATGAGCAGTTCTTC. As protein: CSVADNEQFF.